The next 9 T cell receptor beta chains were all read from a single sample in a study of T cell changes during pregnancy in multiple sclerosis. Profiled with immunoSEQ multiplex PCR; TCRdb holds only in-frame clones, not every one. The table shows 90,000 to 95,000 clones, with roughly 93% occurring only once. This material consisted of peripheral blood, taken in the third trimester of pregnancy. Receptors originate from a female donor with multiple sclerosis, enrolled in a pregnancy study.

The V call is TRBV19, the J call TRBJ2-1; a possible D gene is TRBD2 (5 bases). The CDR3 contains 14 residues. The V gene's germline CDR1 is LNHDA and CDR2 SQIVND (reference sequence). The germline V and J ends were trimmed by 3 bases and 6 bases, with 12 bases remaining between them. CDR3 nucleotide sequence: TGTGCCAGTAGTATCCAGCGGCCCCCCAATGAGCAGTTCTTC. Protein sequence: CASSIQRPPNEQFF.

The V call is TRBV10-3, the J call TRBJ1-2, with D unresolved. This CDR3 has 13 residues. Per the germline V gene, CDR1 is ENHRY and CDR2 is SYGVKD. Between the trimmed V and J ends, which lost 2 bases and 4 bases, there was a span of 8 bases. CDR3 sequence (DNA): TGTGCCATCAGTGAGACTTCAGGCTATGGCTACACCTTC. Protein product: CAISETSGYGYTF.

The rearrangement links TRBV19 to TRBJ1-1; D gene unclear. CDR1 and CDR2 (germline): LNHDA, SQIVND (reference sequence). V lost 6 bases and J 1 base, leaving 6 bases between the germline ends. The CDR3 has 12 amino acids. The CDR3 loop is CASRSKNTEAFF. As DNA, the CDR3 is TGTGCCAGTAGAAGCAAGAACACTGAAGCTTTCTTT.

V usage is TRBV29-1 and J usage is TRBJ2-1; 13 bases line up with TRBD2. The V segment lost 0 bases and the J segment 6 bases; nucleotides outside the gene matches: 5. From germline, CDR1 is SQVTM and CDR2 ANQGSEA. The CDR3 loop spans 16 amino acids. CDR3 coding DNA: TGCAGCGTTGAAGATATGGGACTAGCGGGAACCAATGAGCAGTTCTTC. Residues: CSVEDMGLAGTNEQFF.

V usage is TRBV27 and J usage is TRBJ2-6, with 7 positions matching TRBD1. CDR1 is MNHEY, CDR2 SMNVEV, per germline (reference sequence). The length of the CDR3 is 15 residues. Germline trimming cut 8 bases from V and 1 base from J; bases unmatched to any gene: 5. Here the CDR3 DNA reads TGTGCCAGCGCCGAGGGGGCGTCTGGGGCCAACGTCCTGACTTTC. It codes for CASAEGASGANVLTF.

The chain uses TRBV6-5 and TRBJ2-7; D possibly corresponds to TRBD2 (6 bases). V lost 6 bases and J lost 5, with 17 bases in between. CDR3 length equals 14 residues. CDR1 MNHEY and CDR2 SVGAGI come from the germline V gene. This CDR3 reads CASRPAGPRDEQYF. DNA for the CDR3: TGTGCCAGCAGACCGGCGGGGCCCAGGGACGAGCAGTACTTC.

J is TRBJ1-2 and V is TRBV15; possibly TRBD1 for D (5 bases). The CDR3 consists of 17 residues. Per germline, CDR1 LNHNV and CDR2 YYDKDF (reference sequence). Trimming took off 0 bases at V and 8 bases at J, with 22 bases between the two ends. The CDR3 nucleotides are TGTGCCACCAGCAGAGATGCAGGGTCCGTGAGTTCGAAGGGCTACACCTTC. As protein: CATSRDAGSVSSKGYTF.

V is TRBV5-1 and J is TRBJ2-3, with TRBD2 matching 8 bases. Germline lookup yields CDR1 SGHRS and CDR2 YFSETQ. Trimming took 1 base from V and 1 from J; bases not matched to a gene: 8. The CDR3 runs 17 residues. CDR3 sequence: CASSLSLETSGTDTQYF. The CDR3 DNA is TGCGCCAGCAGCTTGAGTTTAGAGACTAGCGGCACAGATACGCAGTATTTT.

J is TRBJ2-1 and V is TRBV6-1, with D perhaps TRBD2 (6 bases). CDR1 is MNHNS and CDR2 is SASEGT in the germline V gene. V lost 2 bases and J 8 bases, leaving 16 bases between the germline ends. The CDR3 length is 15 residues. CDR3 residues: CASSEPGPPGDEQFF. The CDR3 DNA is TGTGCCAGCAGTGAACCGGGACCCCCGGGGGATGAGCAGTTCTTC.